This TCR beta chain came from a study of a mutant IDH1 vaccine in newly diagnosed glioma. Study context: In weeks 1, 3, 5, 7, 11, 15, 19 and 23, patients were immunized, eight times in all. Onset of vaccination occurred 4-6 weeks following radiotherapy alone, or with temozolomide cycles. Study-level results: Pseudoprogression looked unconnected to shifts in top peripheral T cell clonotypes.

This sample's time point: week 11, during vaccination. Doses consisted of 300 ug of mutant IDH1 20-mer peptide each, paired with topical imiquimod. The donor cohort comprised cases of new WHO grade 3 or 4 IDH1-mutant, ATRX-lost astrocytoma. Assay: immunoSEQ multiplex PCR; the TCRdb copy retains only in-frame clones and omits some. The data show about 66,000 clones, with roughly 80% seen just once and approximately 9.5% held by the top ten. The CDR3 runs 14 residues. V was clipped by 7 bases and J by 4 bases; unmatched bases: 9. The germline gives CDR1 SGHRS, CDR2 YFSETQ. Worth noting for this clone: Its antigen is not known.

The chain joins TRBV5-1 to TRBJ2-5, with 8 bases aligning to TRBD1. Sequencing was performed on PBMCs, taken from a glioma patient whose treatment included an IDH1 peptide vaccine. The clonotype originates from a woman in her fifties or sixties with glioma. CDR3 DNA: TGCGCCAGCCACGATAGAGACAGGGGAGAGACCCAGTACTTC. This gives the protein CASHDRDRGETQYF.